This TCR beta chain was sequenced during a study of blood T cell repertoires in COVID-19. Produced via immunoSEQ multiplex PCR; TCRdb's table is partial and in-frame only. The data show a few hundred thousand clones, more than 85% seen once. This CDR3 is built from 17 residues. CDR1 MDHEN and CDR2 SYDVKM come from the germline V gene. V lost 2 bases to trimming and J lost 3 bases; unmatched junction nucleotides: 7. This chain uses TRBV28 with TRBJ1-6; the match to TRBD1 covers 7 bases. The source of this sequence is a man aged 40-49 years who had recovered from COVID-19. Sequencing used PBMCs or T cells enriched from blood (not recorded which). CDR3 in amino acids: CASSLRRGPYYNSPLHF. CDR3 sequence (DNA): TGTGCCAGCAGTTTAAGGAGGGGGCCCTACTATAATTCACCCCTCCACTTT.